These 6 T cell receptor beta chains came from one sample sequenced in a study of blood T cell repertoires in COVID-19. The repertoire was sequenced with immunoSEQ multiplex PCR; TCRdb's copy has only in-frame clones and lacks some. The table records approximately 170,000 clones, 80% to 90% of them present only once. Sample: peripheral blood. The receptors shown here come from a man aged 50 to 59 with active or convalescent COVID-19.

In this sample, this clone turned up once. This chain links TRBV11-2 with TRBJ1-3, with a possible D match to TRBD1 (5 bases). There are 12 residues in the CDR3. Trimming removed 6 bases at V and 4 bases at J, with 7 bases between. Germline CDR1 reads SGHAT; CDR2 reads FQNNGV. In DNA, the CDR3 is TGTGCCAGCAGAGCAGGGGGAAACACCATATATTTT. Translating it yields CASRAGGNTIYF.

The V gene is TRBV10-3, the J gene TRBJ2-1, with 10 bases that match TRBD2. Losses at the gene ends were 2 bases for V and 6 bases for J; bases not matched to a gene: 1. The germline V gene has CDR1 ENHRY and CDR2 SYGVKD. The CDR3 totals 14 residues. In DNA, the CDR3 is TGTGCCATCAGTGAGCCTAGCGGGGGCAATGAGCAGTTCTTC. Protein: CAISEPSGGNEQFF.

This chain connects TRBV12-2 to TRBJ2-7; TRBD1, the table's D call, lacks a check against the DNA. TRBV12-2 is a known pseudogene. The length of the CDR3 is 12 residues. The chain's CDR3 is CASRLGQGEQYF. CDR3 sequence (DNA): TGTGCAAGTCGCTTAGGACAGGGCGAGCAGTACTTC.

The chain carries TRBV9 and TRBJ1-2; 7 bases match TRBD1. CDR1 and CDR2 (germline): SGDLS, YYNGEE. The CDR3 has 17 amino acids. Unmatched junction bases numbered 21, after V lost 5 bases and J lost 8 bases. CDR3 nucleotides: TGTGCCAGCAGTACAACAGGGGATTCTGGTACGGACTTGGGCTACACCTTC. Its protein product is CASSTTGDSGTDLGYTF.

DNA for the CDR3: TGCGCCAGCAGCTTGGAGTGGACTAGCGGGAGAACAGATACGCAGTATTTT. It specifies CASSLEWTSGRTDTQYF. V usage is TRBV5-1 and J usage is TRBJ2-3; TRBD2 matches 13 bases. The CDR3 loop spans 17 amino acids. Germline values: CDR1 SGHRS, CDR2 YFSETQ. J gave up 3 bases and V 0 bases, and 4 bases lay outside the gene matches.

The chain recombines TRBV4-1 with TRBJ2-3; 8 bases align to TRBD2. The CDR3 runs to 21 residues. Losses at the gene ends were 4 bases for V and 0 bases for J; bases not matched to a gene: 21. Germline loops: CDR1 MGHRA, CDR2 YSYEKL. The CDR3 loop reads CASSLDVGLANPVPSTDTQYF. The CDR3, as DNA: TGCGCCAGCAGCCTGGACGTAGGACTAGCTAACCCGGTCCCAAGCACAGATACGCAGTATTTT.